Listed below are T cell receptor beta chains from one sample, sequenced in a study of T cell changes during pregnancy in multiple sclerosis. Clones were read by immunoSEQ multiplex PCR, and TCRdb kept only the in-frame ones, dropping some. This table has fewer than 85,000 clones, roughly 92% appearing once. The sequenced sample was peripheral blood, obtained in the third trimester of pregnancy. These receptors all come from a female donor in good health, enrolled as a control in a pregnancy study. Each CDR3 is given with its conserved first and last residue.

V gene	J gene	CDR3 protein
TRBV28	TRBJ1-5	CASSPPGVATQHF
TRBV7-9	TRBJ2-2	CASSLDSPSTGELFF
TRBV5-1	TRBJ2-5	CASSLAGLAGGREETQYF
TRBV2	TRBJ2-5	CASTSGGGETQYF
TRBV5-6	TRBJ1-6	CASSSRAQNSPLHF
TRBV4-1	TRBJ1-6	CAVGRGSSYNSPLHF
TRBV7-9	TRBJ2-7	CASSPGRDRGYEQYF
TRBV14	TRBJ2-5	CASSQITSGMRLQETQYF
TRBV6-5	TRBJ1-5	CASSYTREQPQHF
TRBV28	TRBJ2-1	CASSYLLGGVNEQFF